Each of the 27 T cell receptor beta chains below was sequenced from the same sample in a study of vaccination and CD4 T cells after COVID-19. With the Oncomine TCR Beta short-read assay, DNA from cultured CD4+ T cells was sequenced. TCRdb analysed the PCR reads with MiXCR anew, one entry per CDR3 protein. The sample holds 20,000 to 25,000 distinct CDR3 sequences; around 45% are singletons and the top ten take approximately 19%. The treatment: roughly ten-day PBMC culture with coronavirus spike peptide pools or control peptides (ViraFEST assay). Their antigen targets remain unknown. The source material was CD4+ T cells from blood, cultured in vitro, sampled before SARS-CoV-2 vaccination. Receptors were obtained from a human donor who received a COVID-19 vaccine.

This clonotype was seen more than once but under ten times. V is TRBV6-1 and J is TRBJ1-5; 10 bases agree with TRBD1. The junction had 8 bases not matched to a gene; V was cut back by 5 bases and J by 7 bases. The CDR3 contains 15 residues. The germline V gene encodes CDR1 MNHNS and CDR2 SASEGT. CDR3 in DNA: TGTGCCAGCAGTCCCCGGGACAGGGGCAGGCAGCCCCAGCATTTT. Translation gives CASSPRDRGRQPQHF.

This clonotype came up a few times. The chain is built from TRBV30 and TRBJ1-3, with a tentative D call TRBD1 (6 bases). There are 15 residues in the CDR3. Germline CDR1 reads GTSNPN; CDR2 reads SVGIG (reference sequence). The V end was cut by 2 bases, the J end by 3 bases, with 14 bases between. Here the CDR3 reads CAWSPTGLFGNTIYF. CDR3 DNA: TGTGCCTGGAGTCCCACAGGGCTATTTGGAAACACCATATATTTT.

In this sample, this clonotype turned up a few times. The chain employs TRBV12-3 or TRBV12-4 and TRBJ1-5, with D unresolved. The ends were cut back, 1 base at V and 7 bases at J, with 14 bases in the middle. CDR3 length equals 15 residues. CDR3 protein: CASSLESPGRQPQHF. CDR3 DNA sequence: TGTGCCAGCAGTTTAGAGAGCCCTGGCAGGCAGCCCCAGCATTTT.

This chain links TRBV6-1 with TRBJ2-4, with D tentatively TRBD1 (6 bases). V lost 4 bases and J lost 6, with 16 bases in between. The CDR3 is 15 residues long. Per germline, CDR1 MNHNS and CDR2 SASEGT. CDR3 in amino acids: CASSALETGRNIQYF. The CDR3 region has the DNA TGTGCCAGCAGTGCCCTAGAGACAGGACGAAACATTCAGTACTTC.

The chain links TRBV24-1 to TRBJ2-5, with a tentative D call TRBD2 (6 bases). V shed 2 bases and J shed 5 bases, with 32 bases lying between them. Germline V lookup: CDR1 KGHDR, CDR2 SFDVKD. There are 21 residues in the CDR3. CDR3 in DNA: TGTGCCACCAGTGATTCCCTGGAGGGAGGTGGGGGTTTCGGCGTTTGGGAGACCCAGTACTTC. Residues: CATSDSLEGGGGFGVWETQYF.

The chain couples TRBV24-1 to TRBJ1-2; D is unresolved. Trimming removed 9 bases from V and 3 bases from J, with 16 bases in between. Germline assignment: CDR1 KGHDR and CDR2 SFDVKD. The CDR3 is made up of 14 amino acids. CDR3 nucleotide sequence: TGTGCCACCCACTCCCGAAGGGCCGACTATGGCTACACCTTC. Translated: CATHSRRADYGYTF.

The V and J genes are TRBV10-3 and TRBJ2-5; 8 nucleotides match TRBD2. Germline CDR1 and CDR2: ENHRY and SYGVKD. After removal of 5 bases from V and 5 bases from J, the junction contained 16 bases not matched to a gene. This CDR3 has 17 amino acids. The CDR3 protein is CAISKRGSGASGETQYF. In DNA form, the CDR3 reads TGTGCCATCAGTAAACGGGGTAGCGGGGCGAGCGGGGAGACCCAGTACTTC.

J is TRBJ2-3 and V is TRBV20-1; D is unresolved. Deletions cut 4 bases from V and 5 bases from J, with 16 bases between. The CDR3 extends over 14 amino acids. CDR1 and CDR2 (germline): DFQATT, SNEGSKA (reference sequence). The CDR3 bases are TGCAGTGCTACCGGGCCGGGCCAAGGAGATACGCAGTATTTT. Its protein is CSATGPGQGDTQYF.

The V call is TRBV7-8, the J call TRBJ1-1; no reliable D call. The ends were cut back, 6 bases at V and 4 bases at J, with 12 bases in the middle. Germline CDR1 reads SGHVS; CDR2 reads FQNEAQ. The CDR3 has 13 amino acids. CDR3 sequence: CASSLRAGTEAFF. The CDR3 DNA follows: TGTGCCAGCAGTCTTAGGGCGGGCACTGAAGCTTTCTTT.

This rearrangement joins TRBV5-1 to TRBJ1-1; 7 bases fit TRBD1. Germline V CDR1 and CDR2: SGHRS, YFSETQ. Losses at the gene ends were 5 bases for V and 2 bases for J; bases not matched to a gene: 3. The CDR3 loop spans 13 amino acids. This chain's CDR3 is CASRGQQNTEAFF. The CDR3 DNA is TGCGCCAGCAGGGGACAGCAAAACACTGAAGCTTTCTTT.

The gene calls are TRBV7-8 and TRBJ2-3; 11 nucleotides match TRBD2. V was clipped by 1 base and J by 7 bases; unmatched bases: 7. The length of the CDR3 is 16 residues. Germline V gene sequence: CDR1 SGHVS, CDR2 FQNEAQ. CDR3 DNA sequence: TGTGCCAGCAGCTTAGTGGCTAGCGGGGGGCTCCATACGCAGTATTTT. Amino acids: CASSLVASGGLHTQYF.

The CDR3 loop is CASSPQTGTWSSNSNQPQHF. In DNA, the CDR3 is TGTGCCAGCAGTCCCCAAACCGGGACCTGGAGCTCAAATAGCAATCAGCCCCAGCATTTT. This rearrangement joins TRBV12-3 or TRBV12-4 to TRBJ1-5, with D perhaps TRBD1 (5 bases). V was shortened by 5 bases and J by 0 bases, with 26 bases between the two germline ends. This CDR3 is 20 amino acids long.

The V and J genes are TRBV14 and TRBJ1-1; D possibly corresponds to TRBD1 (6 bases). The germline V gene has CDR1 SGHDN and CDR2 FVKESK. The CDR3 is 14 amino acids. Trimming took 4 bases from V and 11 from J, leaving 20 bases between them. This CDR3 reads CASSPAGQPKGAFF. The CDR3 DNA reads TGTGCCAGCAGCCCAGCCGGACAGCCCAAAGGGGCTTTCTTT.

The rearrangement links TRBV30 to TRBJ1-1, with TRBD1 matching 9 bases. J was trimmed by 4 bases and V by 5 bases; bases with no gene match: 5. Germline CDR1 is GTSNPN and CDR2 is SVGIG (reference sequence). This CDR3 region has 13 residues. CDR3 loop: CAWGTGWVTEAFF. The DNA of the CDR3 is TGTGCCTGGGGGACAGGGTGGGTCACTGAAGCTTTCTTT.

About this clonotype: The junction shows a germline mismatch at one end, possibly a read error. The chain employs TRBV19 and TRBJ1-2; D is perhaps TRBD1 (5 bases). Germline loops: CDR1 LNHDA, CDR2 SQIVND (reference sequence). This CDR3 region has 13 residues. CDR3 DNA: TGTGCCGGTAGGCTCAGAGGGGTCGGAGGCTACACCTTC. Translating it yields CAGRLRGVGGYTF.

V and J are TRBV5-1 and TRBJ1-1, with D tentatively TRBD1 (5 bases). Trimming shortened V by 5 bases and J by 5 bases, and 19 bases separated the two germline ends. The CDR3 length is 15 residues. The germline gives CDR1 SGHRS, CDR2 YFSETQ. The CDR3: CASSLNGGGDTEAFF. DNA for the CDR3: TGCGCCAGCAGTCTCAACGGTGGAGGGGATACTGAAGCTTTCTTT.

The CDR3, as DNA: TGTGCCAGCAGTGGACAGGGTTCAGATACGCAGTATTTT. It specifies CASSGQGSDTQYF. The rearrangement links TRBV2 to TRBJ2-3; 7 bases map to TRBD1. V lost 4 bases, J lost 4 bases, and 2 bases stayed unmatched. The CDR3 extends over 13 amino acids. Germline lookup yields CDR1 SNHLY and CDR2 FYNNEI.

This clonotype was counted between two and nine times. This chain uses TRBV6-1 with TRBJ1-4; 7 bases map to TRBD1. Germline CDR1 reads MNHNS; CDR2 reads SASEGT. This CDR3 spans 14 amino acids. V trimming: 3 bases; J trimming: 7 bases; junction bases outside the gene matches: 5. The CDR3 DNA reads as TGTGCCAGCAGTGACCAGGGGGTTGGTGAAAAACTGTTTTTT. Translating gives CASSDQGVGEKLFF.

In the case of this clonotype: One end of the junction fails to match germline, which may point to a read error. The chain links TRBV6-1 to TRBJ2-5; 10 positions agree with TRBD2. Germline values: CDR1 MNHNS, CDR2 SASEGT. This CDR3 comprises 15 residues. CDR3 in DNA: TGTGCCATCAGTGAAGGCAGACTAGCGGGAGAGACCCAGTACTTC. Translated: CAISEGRLAGETQYF.

The chain employs TRBV20-1 and TRBJ1-2; 10 nucleotides agree with TRBD1. The germline V gene encodes CDR1 DFQATT and CDR2 SNEGSKA (reference sequence). The junction had 3 bases not matched to a gene; V was cut back by 4 bases and J by 7 bases. There are 12 residues in the CDR3. The CDR3 coding sequence is TGCAGTGCTAAGGGGACAGGGGCTGGCTACACCTTC. This encodes CSAKGTGAGYTF.

This clonotype was seen only a few times. The gene calls are TRBV7-9 and TRBJ2-7, with TRBD2 as a possible D gene (7 bases). The V and J ends lost 2 bases and 9 bases respectively, with 11 bases between them. CDR3 length equals 12 residues. CDR1 is SEHNR, CDR2 FQNEAQ, per germline (reference sequence). CDR3 region: CASSLTGGGQYF. The DNA of the CDR3 is TGTGCCAGCAGCTTAACGGGGGGCGGGCAGTACTTC.

The chain carries TRBV6-1 and TRBJ1-2; D remains unclear. This CDR3 comprises 14 residues. V shed 2 bases and J shed 6 bases, with 13 bases lying between them. Germline assignment: CDR1 MNHNS and CDR2 SASEGT. CDR3 protein: CASSESVQLDGYTF. CDR3 in DNA: TGTGCCAGCAGTGAATCTGTCCAACTAGATGGCTACACCTTC.

V and J are TRBV20-1 and TRBJ2-5; D ambiguous. With 2 bases removed from V and 4 bases from J, the gap between germline ends came to 5 bases. The CDR3 runs 11 residues. Germline lookup yields CDR1 DFQATT and CDR2 SNEGSKA (reference sequence). The CDR3, as DNA: TGCAGTGCTAGACCGGCAGAGACCCAGTACTTC. This sequence encodes CSARPAETQYF.

This clonotype was observed a few times. This chain joins TRBV20-1 and TRBJ2-3, with D hard to call. The V end was cut by 3 bases, the J end by 5 bases, with 12 bases between. There are 13 residues in the CDR3. Germline V gene sequence: CDR1 DFQATT, CDR2 SNEGSKA (reference sequence). Here the CDR3 DNA reads TGCAGTGCTAGCGCAGGACCCCAAGATACGCAGTATTTT. It translates to CSASAGPQDTQYF.

The genes are TRBV25-1 and TRBJ1-1; TRBD1 might be the D (5 bases). V gave up 0 bases and J gave up 3 bases, with 14 bases separating them. Per germline, CDR1 MGHDK and CDR2 SYGVNS. The CDR3 length is 16 residues. CDR3 loop: CASSEYEGRADTEAFF. The CDR3 coding sequence is TGTGCCAGCAGTGAATACGAGGGGAGGGCGGACACTGAAGCTTTCTTT.

The J gene is TRBJ2-2, the V gene TRBV18, with D unresolved. The V end was cut by 0 bases, the J end by 6 bases, with 11 bases between. Germline loops: CDR1 KGHSH, CDR2 LQKENI. This CDR3 is built from 15 residues. The DNA for the CDR3 is TGTGCCAGCTCACCACCACAACACAGCGCCGGGGAGCTGTTTTTT. This encodes CASSPPQHSAGELFF.

This clonotype was detected a few times. The rearrangement uses TRBV24-1 and TRBJ1-2; TRBD1 matches at 7 bases. V gave up 5 bases and J gave up 8 bases; unmatched junction bases: 10. The CDR3 loop spans 14 amino acids. From germline, CDR1 is KGHDR and CDR2 SFDVKD. CDR3 sequence reads: CATSGTGEYAGYTF. Written as DNA, the CDR3 is TGTGCCACCAGTGGTACAGGGGAATACGCGGGCTACACCTTC.